Following are 7 T cell receptor beta chains from one sample sequenced in a study of blood T cell repertoires in COVID-19. The method was immunoSEQ multiplex PCR; TCRdb's version includes in-frame clones alone and lacks a portion of them. Of 100,000 to 150,000 clones in the sample, 79% were seen once. What was sequenced was peripheral blood. The receptors were sampled from a man aged 35-49 years with active or convalescent COVID-19.

This clone has only a few counts. This rearrangement joins TRBV5-4 to TRBJ2-7, with 7 bases matching TRBD2. With 3 bases clipped from V and 7 bases from J, the junction kept 1 base outside the gene matches. This CDR3 comprises 11 residues. From germline, CDR1 is SGHNT and CDR2 YYREEE (reference sequence). The CDR3 loop reads CASSWGGEQYF. CDR3 in DNA: TGTGCCAGCAGCTGGGGGGGAGAGCAGTACTTC.

This clone turned up a few times. The chain has TRBV4-2 and TRBJ1-1, with unresolved D. CDR3 length equals 15 residues. Germline V lookup: CDR1 LGHNA, CDR2 YNFKEQ. Trimming took 4 bases from V and 1 from J, leaving 13 bases between them. The CDR3 region has the DNA TGTGCCAGCAGCCCCCAGCGGACGGCGAACACTGAAGCTTTCTTT. Residues: CASSPQRTANTEAFF.

The chain has TRBV7-9 and TRBJ1-6; the D is unclear. The ends were cut back, 1 base at V and 7 bases at J, with 8 bases in the middle. The germline V gene has CDR1 SEHNR and CDR2 FQNEAQ (reference sequence). There are 14 residues in the CDR3. Written as DNA, the CDR3 is TGTGCCAGCAGCTTAGACGGGTTCAATTCACCCCTCCACTTT. Protein: CASSLDGFNSPLHF.

V and J are TRBV4-3 and TRBJ1-1, with TRBD1 matching over 9 bases. There are 14 residues in the CDR3. The V gene's germline CDR1 is LGHNA and CDR2 YSLEER. The trim removed 5 bases at V and 11 bases at J, leaving 12 bases unmatched. CDR3 loop: CASSFQQGAVEAFF. In DNA, the CDR3 is TGCGCCAGCAGCTTTCAACAGGGGGCGGTTGAGGCTTTCTTT.

The gene calls are TRBV5-1 and TRBJ2-1; TRBD2 might be the D (5 bases). The germline CDR1 and CDR2 sequences are SGHRS and YFSETQ. Trimming stripped 0 bases from V and 10 bases from J, with 14 bases between. This CDR3 is built from 14 residues. CDR3 DNA: TGCGCCAGCAGCTTGGACCCTAGCCTGACCGAGCAGTTCTTC. The encoded protein is CASSLDPSLTEQFF.

The V call is TRBV28, the J call TRBJ2-5; TRBD1 matches 7 bases. The CDR3 is 14 amino acids. With 6 bases clipped from V and 5 bases from J, the junction kept 9 bases outside the gene matches. Germline V CDR1 and CDR2: MDHEN, SYDVKM. CDR3 DNA: TGTGCCAGCAGGGCGAGACAGGGATGGGAGACCCAGTACTTC. Residues: CASRARQGWETQYF.

The CDR3 bases are TGTGCTAGTGCGACGGGTTTAGGGGCAGGCGAGCAGTACTTC. Translated: CASATGLGAGEQYF. This chain links TRBV12-5 with TRBJ2-7, with D possibly matching TRBD1 (5 bases). The CDR3 is 14 amino acids. The V gene's germline CDR1 is LGHNT and CDR2 FRNRAP. V was pared by 7 bases and J by 6 bases, with 19 bases between.